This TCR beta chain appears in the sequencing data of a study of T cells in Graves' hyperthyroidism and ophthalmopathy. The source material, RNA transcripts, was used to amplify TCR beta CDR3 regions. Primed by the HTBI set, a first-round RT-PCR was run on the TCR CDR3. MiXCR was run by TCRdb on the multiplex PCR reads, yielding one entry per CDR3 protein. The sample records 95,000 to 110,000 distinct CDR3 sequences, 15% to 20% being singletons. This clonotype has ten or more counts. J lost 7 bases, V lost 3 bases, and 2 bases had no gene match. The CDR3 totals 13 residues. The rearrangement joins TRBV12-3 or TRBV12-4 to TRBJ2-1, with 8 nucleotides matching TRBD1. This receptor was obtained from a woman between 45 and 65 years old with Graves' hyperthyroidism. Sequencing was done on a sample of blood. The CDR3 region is CASSFQGANEQFF. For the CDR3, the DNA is TGTGCCAGCAGTTTCCAGGGGGCTAATGAGCAGTTCTTC.